This T cell receptor (beta chain) was observed in a study of T-cell memory formation after mild COVID-19. General study results and limits: Second-wave clones that peaked on day 37 lacked confirmed SARS-CoV-2 specificity. Cross-reactive memory appears to have joined, as suggested by some responding clones showing up in pre-infection memory.

This CDR3 comprises 16 residues. CDR1 and CDR2 (germline): LGHDT, YNNKEL (reference sequence). Trimming took 4 bases from V and 0 from J; bases not matched to a gene: 3. Constant-segment primers served in 5'RACE that generated TCR alpha and TCR beta cDNA libraries bearing sample barcodes and UMIs. TCRdb re-analysed the 5' RACE reads in MiXCR, keeping a single row per CDR3 protein. The table includes 40,000 to 60,000 distinct CDR3 sequences, 12% detected once. At least ten counts were recorded for this clonotype. Its specificity is not known. This TCR was recovered from a man aged 18 to 29 who had mild COVID-19 (a few samples of this study predate the infection). Cell type and time point are not known. The material sequenced was PBMCs or a T cell subset sorted from them (not recorded which). The rearrangement joins TRBV3-1 to TRBJ2-1; 10 nucleotides align to TRBD1. The chain's CDR3 is CASSLGQGDSYNEQFF. In nucleotides, the CDR3 is TGTGCCAGCAGCCTCGGACAGGGGGACTCCTACAATGAGCAGTTCTTC.